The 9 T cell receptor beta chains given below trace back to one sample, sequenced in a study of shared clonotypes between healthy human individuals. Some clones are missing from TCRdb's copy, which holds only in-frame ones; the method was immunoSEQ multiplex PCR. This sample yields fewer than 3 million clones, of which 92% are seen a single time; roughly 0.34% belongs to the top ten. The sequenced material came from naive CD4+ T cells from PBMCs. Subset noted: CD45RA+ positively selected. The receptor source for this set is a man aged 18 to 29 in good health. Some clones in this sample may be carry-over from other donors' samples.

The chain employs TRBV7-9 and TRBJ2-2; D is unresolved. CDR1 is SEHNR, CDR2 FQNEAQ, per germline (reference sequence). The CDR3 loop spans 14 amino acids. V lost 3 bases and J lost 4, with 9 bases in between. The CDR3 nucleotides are TGTGCCAGCAGCTTGCAAAGGGCCACCGGGGAGCTGTTTTTT. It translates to CASSLQRATGELFF.

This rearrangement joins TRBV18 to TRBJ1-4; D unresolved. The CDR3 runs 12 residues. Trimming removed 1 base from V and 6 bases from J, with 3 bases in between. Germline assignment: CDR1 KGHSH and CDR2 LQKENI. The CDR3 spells CASSPQYEKLFF. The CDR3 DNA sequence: TGTGCCAGCTCACCACAGTATGAAAAACTGTTTTTT.

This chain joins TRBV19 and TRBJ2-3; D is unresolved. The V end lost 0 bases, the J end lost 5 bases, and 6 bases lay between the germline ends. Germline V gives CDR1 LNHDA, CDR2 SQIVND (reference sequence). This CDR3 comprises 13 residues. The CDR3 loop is CASSIDLLDTQYF. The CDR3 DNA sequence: TGTGCCAGTAGTATAGATCTTCTAGATACGCAGTATTTT.

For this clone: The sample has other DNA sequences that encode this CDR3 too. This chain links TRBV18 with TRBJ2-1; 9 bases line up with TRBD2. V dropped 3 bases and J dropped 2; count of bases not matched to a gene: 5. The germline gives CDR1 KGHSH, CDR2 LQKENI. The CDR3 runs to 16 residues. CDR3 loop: CASSPLTSGTYNEQFF. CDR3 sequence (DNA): TGTGCCAGCTCACCTTTGACTAGCGGAACCTACAATGAGCAGTTCTTC.

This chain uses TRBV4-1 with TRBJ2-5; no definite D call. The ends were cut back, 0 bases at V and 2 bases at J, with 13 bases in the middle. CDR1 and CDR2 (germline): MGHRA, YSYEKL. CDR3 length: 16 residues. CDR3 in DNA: TGCGCCAGCAGCCAAGAGAGTTGGTATCGACAAGAGACCCAGTACTTC. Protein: CASSQESWYRQETQYF.

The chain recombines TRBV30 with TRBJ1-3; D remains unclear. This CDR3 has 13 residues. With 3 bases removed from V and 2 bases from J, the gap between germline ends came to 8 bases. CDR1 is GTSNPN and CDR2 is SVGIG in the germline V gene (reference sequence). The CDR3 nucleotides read TGTGCCTGGAGGGCAGGACCTGGAAACACCATATATTTT. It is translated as CAWRAGPGNTIYF.

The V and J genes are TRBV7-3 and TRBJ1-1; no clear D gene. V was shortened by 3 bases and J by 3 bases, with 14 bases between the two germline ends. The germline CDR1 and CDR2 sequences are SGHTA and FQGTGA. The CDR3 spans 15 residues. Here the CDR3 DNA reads TGTGCCAGCAGCTTTGGCCCGACGAGCGACACTGAAGCTTTCTTT. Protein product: CASSFGPTSDTEAFF.

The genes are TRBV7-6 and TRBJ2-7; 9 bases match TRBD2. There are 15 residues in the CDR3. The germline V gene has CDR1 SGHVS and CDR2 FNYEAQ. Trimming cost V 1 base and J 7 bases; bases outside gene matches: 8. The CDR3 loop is CASSLEAGGPGEQYF. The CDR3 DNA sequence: TGTGCCAGCAGCTTAGAGGCGGGAGGGCCGGGGGAGCAGTACTTC.

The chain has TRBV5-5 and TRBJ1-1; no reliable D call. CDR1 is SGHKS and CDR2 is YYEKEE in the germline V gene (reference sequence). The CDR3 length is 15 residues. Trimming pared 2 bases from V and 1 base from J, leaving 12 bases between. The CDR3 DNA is TGTGCCAGCAGCTTCCGTCCACTGAAGAACACTGAAGCTTTCTTT. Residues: CASSFRPLKNTEAFF.